Below, 24 T cell receptor beta chains from the same sample are listed, as sequenced in a study of CD8 T cells in ankylosing spondylitis. Study conclusions and caveats: Blood from ankylosing spondylitis patients appeared to carry a characteristic roughly 8-variant TCR beta motif.

No antigen is known for these receptors. TCRdb ran MiXCR on the 5' RACE reads and lists one entry per CDR3 protein. The data show hundreds of thousands of distinct CDR3 sequences, with roughly a sixth seen just once and 0.85% to 1.3% held by the top ten. Sequences were obtained from blood, either unsorted or a sorted T cell fraction (not recorded which). The receptors originated from a male donor with ankylosing spondylitis.

V usage is TRBV29-1 and J usage is TRBJ2-3; 9 nucleotides line up with TRBD2. Germline CDR1 and CDR2: SQVTM and ANQGSEA. Trimming took 4 bases from V and 2 from J; bases not matched to a gene: 4. There are 14 residues in the CDR3. The DNA of the CDR3 is TGCAGCGTTGGAGCGGGAGGCGACACAGATACGCAGTATTTT. Amino acid sequence: CSVGAGGDTDTQYF.

The chain uses TRBV28 and TRBJ1-2, with no clear D. The germline V and J ends were trimmed by 8 bases and 3 bases, with 7 bases remaining between them. This CDR3 is built from 11 residues. Germline loops: CDR1 MDHEN, CDR2 SYDVKM. The CDR3 nucleotides read TGTGCCAGCTCGCGGCACTATGGCTACACCTTC. This gives the protein CASSRHYGYTF.

This clonotype was seen a few times. This chain links TRBV5-1 with TRBJ2-7; D perhaps matches TRBD1 (6 bases). Trimming cost V 7 bases and J 4 bases, with 21 bases left between them. CDR3 length: 15 amino acids. Germline values: CDR1 SGHRS, CDR2 YFSETQ. CDR3 sequence reads: CASAPVRDTGYEQYF. CDR3 nucleotide sequence: TGCGCCAGCGCCCCAGTCCGGGACACGGGTTACGAGCAGTACTTC.

The chain has TRBV7-2 and TRBJ2-7; D may match TRBD1 or TRBD2 (6 bases each). The CDR3 extends over 15 amino acids. The germline V gene encodes CDR1 SGHTA and CDR2 FQGNSA. Deletions cut 1 base from V and 4 bases from J, with 14 bases between. CDR3 in DNA: TGTGCCAGCAGCTTAGACACGGGGGCCTTTTACGAGCAGTACTTC. It encodes CASSLDTGAFYEQYF.

This clonotype has only a few counts. The V gene is TRBV20-1, the J gene TRBJ2-4; D might be TRBD1 or TRBD2, each matching 5 bases. Trimming removed 6 bases at V and 0 bases at J, with 15 bases between. The length of the CDR3 is 15 residues. Germline V CDR1 and CDR2: DFQATT, SNEGSKA (reference sequence). The CDR3 loop is CSAREPPLAKNIQYF. Here the CDR3 DNA reads TGCAGTGCCAGGGAGCCTCCCCTAGCCAAAAACATTCAGTACTTC.

This chain uses TRBV5-1 with TRBJ2-5, with a tentative D call TRBD2 (7 bases). The V and J ends lost 0 bases and 5 bases respectively, with 14 bases between them. From germline, CDR1 is SGHRS and CDR2 YFSETQ. The CDR3 contains 15 residues. The CDR3 region has the DNA TGCGCCAGCAGCTTGGTGGGGGGGCCGGAGGAGACCCAGTACTTC. Translation gives CASSLVGGPEETQYF.

This clonotype was observed a few times. This chain links TRBV3-1 with TRBJ2-5, with 13 bases aligning to TRBD2. J was trimmed by 9 bases and V by 5 bases; bases with no gene match: 6. CDR3 size: 14 residues. The germline V gene encodes CDR1 LGHDT and CDR2 YNNKEL (reference sequence). The CDR3 nucleotides are TGTGCCAGCAGCACCGGGACTAGCGGGACTTCCCAGTACTTC. It specifies CASSTGTSGTSQYF.

The genes are TRBV5-1 and TRBJ2-2, with D unresolved. The CDR3 totals 13 residues. CDR1 SGHRS and CDR2 YFSETQ come from the germline V gene. The germline V and J ends were trimmed by 4 bases and 4 bases, with 8 bases remaining between them. DNA for the CDR3: TGCGCCAGCAGCCCCTCGCCCACCGGGGAGCTGTTTTTT. It encodes CASSPSPTGELFF.

This clonotype has more than one count but fewer than ten. This chain connects TRBV29-1 to TRBJ2-1; 15 nucleotides align to TRBD2. Trimming cost V 4 bases and J 0 bases; bases outside gene matches: 4. CDR3 length: 17 amino acids. CDR1 and CDR2 (germline): SQVTM, ANQGSEA. The DNA of the CDR3 is TGCAGCGTTGTGGGACTAGCGGGAGGCAGCTCCTACAATGAGCAGTTCTTC. Translation: CSVVGLAGGSSYNEQFF.

The genes are TRBV20-1 and TRBJ1-2, with D hard to call. Germline V CDR1 and CDR2: DFQATT, SNEGSKA (reference sequence). The V end lost 2 bases, the J end lost 8 bases, and 12 bases lay between the germline ends. This CDR3 comprises 12 residues. This CDR3 is CSARPSSPGYTF. CDR3 nucleotide sequence: TGCAGTGCTAGACCATCCAGCCCCGGCTACACCTTC.

This sequence joins TRBV20-1 and TRBJ2-3; no reliable D call. The CDR3 covers 13 residues. V was clipped by 5 bases and J by 3 bases, with 12 bases between them. The germline CDR1 and CDR2 sequences are DFQATT and SNEGSKA (reference sequence). The CDR3 DNA sequence: TGCAGTGCTCCATGGTGGGGAACAGATACGCAGTATTTT. Residues: CSAPWWGTDTQYF.

On this clonotype itself: Germline is not matched at one junction end, which may reflect a read error. V usage is TRBV10-3 and J usage is TRBJ2-3, with TRBD2 as a possible D gene (7 bases). Per germline, CDR1 ENHRY and CDR2 SYGVKD. The CDR3 has 15 residues. The CDR3 sequence is CATSGGGGPTGTQYF. Written as DNA, the CDR3 is TGTGCCACATCTGGGGGCGGGGGACCCACAGGTACGCAGTATTTT.

The V call is TRBV30, the J call TRBJ1-4; D gene uncertain. Per germline, CDR1 GTSNPN and CDR2 SVGIG (reference sequence). The length of the CDR3 is 15 residues. V dropped 2 bases and J dropped 7 bases, with 17 bases sitting between them. CDR3 sequence reads: CAWSPPWSGGEKLFF. The CDR3, as DNA: TGTGCCTGGAGTCCACCGTGGTCAGGCGGTGAAAAACTGTTTTTT.

The sample holds a few counts of this clonotype. J is TRBJ2-7 and V is TRBV9; possible D gene TRBD1, 6 bases. The V gene lost 0 bases and the J gene lost 0 bases, with 10 bases spanning the gap. Germline lookup yields CDR1 SGDLS and CDR2 YYNGEE. The CDR3 has 15 residues. This chain's CDR3 is CASSVVDRPSYEQYF. CDR3 DNA sequence: TGTGCCAGCAGCGTAGTCGACAGGCCCTCCTACGAGCAGTACTTC.

This clonotype was seen only a few times. This rearrangement joins TRBV2 to TRBJ2-7; possible D gene TRBD1, 5 bases. Germline CDR1 is SNHLY and CDR2 is FYNNEI. The CDR3 runs to 12 residues. V was clipped by 4 bases and J by 5 bases, with 9 bases between them. The CDR3: CASSAGWNEQYF. The DNA for the CDR3 is TGTGCCAGCAGTGCAGGGTGGAACGAGCAGTACTTC.

This clonotype showed up just a few times. J is TRBJ2-3 and V is TRBV10-3; D is perhaps TRBD2 (7 bases). This CDR3 spans 17 amino acids. The germline gives CDR1 ENHRY, CDR2 SYGVKD. The germline V and J ends were trimmed by 0 bases and 3 bases, with 16 bases remaining between them. The CDR3 loop is CAISESGAGAGTDTQYF. The DNA for the CDR3 is TGTGCCATCAGTGAGTCGGGGGCGGGAGCAGGGACAGATACGCAGTATTTT.

This clonotype was detected only a few times. The chain couples TRBV10-3 to TRBJ2-7, with 8 positions matching TRBD2. V gave up 8 bases and J gave up 3 bases; unmatched junction bases: 9. The CDR3 runs to 14 residues. Germline V CDR1 and CDR2: ENHRY, SYGVKD. For the CDR3, the DNA is TGTGCCATCGGGGAGCGGGAGAGCCTCTACGAGCAGTACTTC. Its protein product is CAIGERESLYEQYF.

This clonotype came up a few times. The gene calls are TRBV24-1 and TRBJ2-1; TRBD2 is a possible D gene (6 bases). The CDR3 spans 15 residues. V was clipped by 3 bases and J by 6 bases, with 14 bases between them. Germline assignment: CDR1 KGHDR and CDR2 SFDVKD. For the CDR3, the DNA is TGTGCCACCAGTGATGTCGGCAAGGAGGGCAATGAGCAGTTCTTC. The encoded protein is CATSDVGKEGNEQFF.

This clonotype was counted ten times or more. V gene TRBV29-1 combines with J gene TRBJ2-1; TRBD2 agrees at 9 bases. From germline, CDR1 is SQVTM and CDR2 ANQGSEA. V was clipped by 0 bases and J by 0 bases; unmatched bases: 3. The CDR3 covers 16 residues. CDR3 DNA: TGCAGCGTTGAAGACGGTAGCGGGAGCTCCTACAATGAGCAGTTCTTC. Translation: CSVEDGSGSSYNEQFF.

This clonotype was detected a few times. This chain uses TRBV7-3 with TRBJ2-7; 10 positions match TRBD2. With 0 bases clipped from V and 2 bases from J, the junction kept 16 bases outside the gene matches. The CDR3 extends over 20 amino acids. CDR1 is SGHTA, CDR2 FQGTGA, per germline. The DNA for the CDR3 is TGTGCCAGCAGCTTAACGTTAGCTGGGGCTAGCGGGAGCCCCGCCTACGAGCAGTACTTC. Translating it yields CASSLTLAGASGSPAYEQYF.

This clonotype was found a few times. This sequence joins TRBV20-1 and TRBJ1-1; D is possibly TRBD1 (5 bases). This CDR3 has 17 residues. V lost 1 base, J lost 1 base, and 19 bases lay in between. The germline V gene encodes CDR1 DFQATT and CDR2 SNEGSKA (reference sequence). CDR3 sequence (DNA): TGCAGTGCTAGAGCCGCCGACCGCGGGGGGGGGAACACTGAAGCTTTCTTT. Amino acids: CSARAADRGGGNTEAFF.

This clonotype was recorded a few times. This chain connects TRBV2 to TRBJ2-3; 7 positions match TRBD1. Germline assignment: CDR1 SNHLY and CDR2 FYNNEI. The ends lost 4 bases at V and 2 bases at J; junction bases unmatched: 3. The CDR3 runs 14 residues. This CDR3 is CASSGQGVTDTQYF. CDR3 bases: TGTGCCAGCAGTGGACAGGGAGTCACAGATACGCAGTATTTT.

V and J are TRBV12-3 or TRBV12-4 and TRBJ2-5, with 9 bases lining up with TRBD1. The V gene end was trimmed by 5 bases and the J gene end by 2 bases; junction bases not matched to a gene: 6. The CDR3 extends over 15 amino acids. The CDR3 loop reads CASSQNRGRQETQYF. The DNA for the CDR3 is TGTGCCAGCAGTCAGAACAGGGGGCGGCAAGAGACCCAGTACTTC.

This clonotype was detected only a few times. The rearrangement joins TRBV20-1 to TRBJ1-1; possible D gene TRBD1, 5 bases. V was cut by 0 bases and J by 3 bases, with 14 bases left in between. The CDR3 sequence is 15 residues long. Germline CDR1 reads DFQATT; CDR2 reads SNEGSKA (reference sequence). CDR3 coding DNA: TGCAGTGCTAGAGATAGATCGAAAGGGGACACTGAAGCTTTCTTT. Translating gives CSARDRSKGDTEAFF.